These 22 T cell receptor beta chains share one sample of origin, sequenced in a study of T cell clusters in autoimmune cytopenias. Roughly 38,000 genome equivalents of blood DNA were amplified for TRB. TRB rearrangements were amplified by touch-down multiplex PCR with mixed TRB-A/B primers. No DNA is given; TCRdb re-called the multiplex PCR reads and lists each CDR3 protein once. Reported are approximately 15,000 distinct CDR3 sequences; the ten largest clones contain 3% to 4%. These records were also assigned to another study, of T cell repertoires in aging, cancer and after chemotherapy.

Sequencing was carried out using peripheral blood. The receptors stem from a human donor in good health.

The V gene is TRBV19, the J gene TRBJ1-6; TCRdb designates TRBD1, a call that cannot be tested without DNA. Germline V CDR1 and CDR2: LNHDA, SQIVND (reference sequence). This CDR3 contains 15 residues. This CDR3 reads CASSLAQGGNSPLHF.

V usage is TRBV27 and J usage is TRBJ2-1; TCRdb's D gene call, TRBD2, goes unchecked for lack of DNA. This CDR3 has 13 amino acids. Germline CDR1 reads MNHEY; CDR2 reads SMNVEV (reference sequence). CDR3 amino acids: CASRSQERAQQFF.

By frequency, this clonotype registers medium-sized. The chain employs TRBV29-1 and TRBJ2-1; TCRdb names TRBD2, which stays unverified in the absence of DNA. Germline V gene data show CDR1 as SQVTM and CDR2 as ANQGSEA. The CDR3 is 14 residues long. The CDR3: CSVLTRGLLGEQFF.

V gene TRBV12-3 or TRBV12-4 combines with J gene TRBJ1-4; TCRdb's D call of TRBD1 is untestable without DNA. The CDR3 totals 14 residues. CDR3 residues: CASSRTGLGEKLFF.

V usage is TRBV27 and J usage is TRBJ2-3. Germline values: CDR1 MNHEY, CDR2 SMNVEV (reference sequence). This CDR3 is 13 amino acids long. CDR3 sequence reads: CASSLIGPTKQYF.

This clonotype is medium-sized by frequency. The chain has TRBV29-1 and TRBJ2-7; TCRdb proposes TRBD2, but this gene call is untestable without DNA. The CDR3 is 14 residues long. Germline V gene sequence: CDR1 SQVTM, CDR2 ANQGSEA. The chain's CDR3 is CSVGASGGSYEQYF.

CDR3 in amino acids: CASSLSGGRYEKLFF. This rearrangement joins TRBV27 to TRBJ1-4. The length of the CDR3 is 15 residues. In germline, CDR1 is MNHEY, CDR2 SMNVEV (reference sequence).

The CDR3 here is CASRFPGTTEAFF. The gene calls are TRBV12-3 or TRBV12-4 and TRBJ1-1; TCRdb selects TRBD1, and the lack of DNA leaves this call unchecked. The CDR3 has 13 amino acids.

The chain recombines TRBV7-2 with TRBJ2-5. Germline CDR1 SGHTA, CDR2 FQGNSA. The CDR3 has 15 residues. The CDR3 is CASSLVGAYQETQYF.

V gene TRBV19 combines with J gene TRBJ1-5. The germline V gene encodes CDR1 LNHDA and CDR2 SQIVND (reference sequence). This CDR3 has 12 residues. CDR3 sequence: CASSWGNQPQHF.

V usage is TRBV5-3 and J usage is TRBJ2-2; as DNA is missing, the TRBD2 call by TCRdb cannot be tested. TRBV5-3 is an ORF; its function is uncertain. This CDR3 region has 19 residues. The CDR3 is CARSPEGTSGRAHTGELFF.

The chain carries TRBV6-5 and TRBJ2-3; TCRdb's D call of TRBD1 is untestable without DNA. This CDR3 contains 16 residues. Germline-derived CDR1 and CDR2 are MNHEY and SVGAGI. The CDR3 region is CASSYFGTGTSDTQYF.

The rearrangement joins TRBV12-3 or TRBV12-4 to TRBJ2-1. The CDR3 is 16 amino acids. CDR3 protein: CASSLGRGSSYNEQFF.

This CDR3 is CASSLSPGAGAYEQFF. V gene TRBV7-6 combines with J gene TRBJ2-1; the D gene TCRdb calls, TRBD2, cannot be checked with no DNA. The CDR3 spans 16 residues. Germline assignment: CDR1 SGHVS and CDR2 FNYEAQ.

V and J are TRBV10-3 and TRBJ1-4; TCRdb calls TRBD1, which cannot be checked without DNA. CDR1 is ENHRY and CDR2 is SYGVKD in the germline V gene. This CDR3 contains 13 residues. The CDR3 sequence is CAISRGENEKLFF.

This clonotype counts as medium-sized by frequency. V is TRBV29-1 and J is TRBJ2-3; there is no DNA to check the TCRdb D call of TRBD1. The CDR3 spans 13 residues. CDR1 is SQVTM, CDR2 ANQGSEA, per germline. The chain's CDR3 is CSVTQGVTDTQYF.

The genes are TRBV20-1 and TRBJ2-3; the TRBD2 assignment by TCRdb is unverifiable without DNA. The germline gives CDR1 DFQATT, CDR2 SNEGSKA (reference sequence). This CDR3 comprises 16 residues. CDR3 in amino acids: CSARVRQGVSTDTQYF.

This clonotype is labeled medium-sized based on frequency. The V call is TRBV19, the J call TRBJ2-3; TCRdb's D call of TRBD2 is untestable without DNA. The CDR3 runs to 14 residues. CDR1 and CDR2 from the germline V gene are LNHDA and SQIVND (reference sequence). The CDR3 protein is CASRGLAGLDTQYF. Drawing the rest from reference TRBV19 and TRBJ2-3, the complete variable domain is DGGITQSPKYLFRKEGQNVTLSCEQNLNHDAMYWYRQDPGQGLRLIYYSQIVNDFQKGDIAEGYSVSREKKESFPLTVTSAQKNPTAFYLCASRGLAGLDTQYFGPGTRLTVL.

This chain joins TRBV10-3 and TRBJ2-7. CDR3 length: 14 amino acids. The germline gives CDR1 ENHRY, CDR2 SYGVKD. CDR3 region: CAISDSGSNYEQYF.

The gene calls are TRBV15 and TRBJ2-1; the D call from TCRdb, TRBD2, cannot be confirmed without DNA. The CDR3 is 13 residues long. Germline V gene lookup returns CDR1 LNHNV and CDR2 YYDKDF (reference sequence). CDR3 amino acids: CATSTTRASEQFF.

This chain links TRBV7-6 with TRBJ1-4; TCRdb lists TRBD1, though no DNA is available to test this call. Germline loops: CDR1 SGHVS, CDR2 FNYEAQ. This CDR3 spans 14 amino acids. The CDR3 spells CASSPGTGSEKLFF.

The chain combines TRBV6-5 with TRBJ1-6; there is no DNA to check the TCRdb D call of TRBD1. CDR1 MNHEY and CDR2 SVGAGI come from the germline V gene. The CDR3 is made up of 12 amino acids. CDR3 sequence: CASRRQGSPLHF.